These T cell receptor beta chains were read from a single sample in a study of response to subunit inactivated influenza vaccine. TCRdb redid the calling of the RT-PCR reads with MiXCR, one entry per CDR3 protein. Among roughly 290,000 distinct CDR3 sequences listed, just over 20% were seen once. Material: PBMCs from blood, obtained roughly 20 months after vaccination. Receptor source: a man between 50 and 75 years old who received an inactivated influenza vaccine. The CDR3 runs from the conserved cysteine through the conserved F or W. The D gene is left open where the match is weak. Size is stated for part of the rows, as once, few or many counts, or as a class when the clone is expanded.

NA	TRBV10-3	NA	TRBJ1-1	TGTGCCATCAGATCACAGGAGAACACTGAAGCTTTCTTT	CAIRSQENTEAFF
TRBD1	TRBV6-5	NA	TRBJ2-1	TGTGCCAGCAGTTCCGGGGACAGGGACAATGAGCAGTTCTTC	CASSSGDRDNEQFF
TRBD2	TRBV11-2	few	TRBJ2-1	TGTGCCAGCAGCTTAGGGTTCAGCGGGGGGGCCTTCGATGAGCAGTTCTTC	CASSLGFSGGAFDEQFF
TRBD1	TRBV6-2/TRBV6-3	NA	TRBJ2-1	TGTGCCAGCAGTAGAGACAGGGGAAGCTCCTACAATGAGCAGTTCTTC	CASSRDRGSSYNEQFF
TRBD1	TRBV29-1	many	TRBJ2-5	TGCAGCGCTAAGACAGGGGAAGAGACCCAGTACTTC	CSAKTGEETQYF
TRBD2	TRBV24-1	NA	TRBJ2-1	TGTGCCACCAGTGATGGACTAGCGGGAGAAACGAGGGAGCAGTTCTTC	CATSDGLAGETREQFF
NA	TRBV12-3/TRBV12-4	many	TRBJ1-5	TGTGCCAGCAACCCGGACGGAAATAGCAATCAGCCCCAGCATTTT	CASNPDGNSNQPQHF
NA	TRBV7-9	NA	TRBJ1-1	TGTGCCAGCAGCCAGGAAGGACGGGCTGAAGCTTTCTTT	CASSQEGRAEAFF
NA	TRBV20-1	many	TRBJ2-5	TGCAGTGCTAGAGATATGAGGTCATCACAAGAGACCCAGTACTTC	CSARDMRSSQETQYF
NA	TRBV21-1	many	TRBJ1-2	TGTGCCAGCAGTAGACAGGAGAACTATGGCTACACCTTC	CASSRQENYGYTF
TRBD1	TRBV6-1	NA	TRBJ2-5	TGTGCCGCCAAAAATCCGGGACAGGGTTTTAGAGAGACCCAGTACTTC	CAAKNPGQGFRETQYF
TRBD1	TRBV5-1	NA	TRBJ1-6	TGCGCCAGCAGCAAGGGGACAGGGCGTGAGAATTCACCCCTCCACTTT	CASSKGTGRENSPLHF
TRBD1	TRBV28	few	TRBJ1-2	TGTGCCAGCAGAGCAGACAGGGTGGGAAGTGGCTACACCTTC	CASRADRVGSGYTF
NA	TRBV5-1	many	TRBJ1-2	TGCGCCAGCAGCTTGGAGCGGGCAACGGGAGGCTACACCTTC	CASSLERATGGYTF
NA	TRBV6-2/TRBV6-3	once	TRBJ2-7	TGTGCCAGCAGTTACGGAGGACAGCATTACGAGCAGTACTTC	CASSYGGQHYEQYF
TRBD2	TRBV18	few	TRBJ2-1	TGTGCCAGCTCACCGCTAGCCGCCGTACTAGCGGAAAACAATGAGCAGTTCTTC	CASSPLAAVLAENNEQFF
TRBD2	TRBV7-9	few	TRBJ2-5	TGTGCCAGCAGCCCCTCCGGGAGGCCCCAAGAGACCCAGTACTTC	CASSPSGRPQETQYF
NA	TRBV21-1	NA	TRBJ2-3	TGTGCCAGCAGCAAAGGTCTAGAGAGGGTACAAGATACGCAGTATTTT	CASSKGLERVQDTQYF
NA	TRBV6-6	few	TRBJ1-6	TGTGCCAGCAGAGGGCAGGGGAATTCACCCCTCCACTTT	CASRGQGNSPLHF
TRBD1	TRBV7-8	few	TRBJ2-6	TGTGCCAGCAGCTTCCCAGGGGGAGACGTCCTGACTTTC	CASSFPGGDVLTF
NA	TRBV20-1	NA	TRBJ2-3	TGCAGTGCTAGAGATCAAAGGGGATTGGAGCAGTATTTT	CSARDQRGLEQYF
NA	TRBV20-1	NA	TRBJ2-4	TGCAGTGCTAAAGAAACCCGGACCGGGACACCCATTCAGTACTTC	CSAKETRTGTPIQYF
TRBD1	TRBV5-1	few	TRBJ2-3	TGCGCCAGCAGCTTGGACAGGGGCGCTGGCACAGATACGCAGTATTTT	CASSLDRGAGTDTQYF
TRBD2	TRBV18	NA	TRBJ2-3	TGTGCCAGCTCACCTAGCGGGGCGAGCACAGATACGCAGTATTTT	CASSPSGASTDTQYF
TRBD2	TRBV20-1	NA	TRBJ2-7	TGCAGTGCTAGAGTGGATAGCGGGCATCACTACGAGCAGTACTTC	CSARVDSGHHYEQYF
TRBD2	TRBV20-1	NA	TRBJ2-3	TGCAGTGCTAGAGATCGTGGTAGCGGGAGGGCCGCTACGCAGTATTTT	CSARDRGSGRAATQYF
TRBD1	TRBV6-5	NA	TRBJ2-3	TGTGCCAGCAGTTTCGACCGGGACAGGGGGCGCACAGATACGCAGTATTTT	CASSFDRDRGRTDTQYF
NA	TRBV4-3	NA	TRBJ2-7	TGCGCCAGCGCGCAGGGTGTCCCATACGAGCAGTACTTC	CASAQGVPYEQYF
NA	TRBV7-9	few	TRBJ1-1	TGTGCCAGCAGCGTTGGGATTGAAGCTTTCTTT	CASSVGIEAFF
NA	TRBV30	NA	TRBJ1-1	TGTGCCTGGATTTGGTGGAAAGAGAACACTGAAGCTTTCTTT	CAWIWWKENTEAFF
NA	TRBV20-1	few	TRBJ2-2	TGCAGTGCTAGAGGAGATAGCGTGTCCACCGGGGAGCTGTTTTTT	CSARGDSVSTGELFF
NA	TRBV28	many	TRBJ1-5	TGTGCCAGCAGTTTAATGGGGAATCAGCCCCAGCATTTT	CASSLMGNQPQHF
NA	TRBV2	NA	TRBJ1-5	TGTGCCAGCAGTGACGAAGTAGGGCAGCCCCAGCATTTT	CASSDEVGQPQHF
NA	TRBV5-4	NA	TRBJ2-3	TGTGCCAGCAGCTTGGATGGGGTAAACAAGCATACGCAGTATTTT	CASSLDGVNKHTQYF
NA	TRBV6-5	few	TRBJ1-1	TGTGCCAGCAGTTACGGGAGCGGCACTGAAGCTTTCTTT	CASSYGSGTEAFF
TRBD2	TRBV10-3	NA	TRBJ2-1	TGTGCCATCAGTGCATCCCTAGCGGGGGGGCGAGACAATGAGCAGTTCTTC	CAISASLAGGRDNEQFF
TRBD1	TRBV6-6	NA	TRBJ2-7	TGTGCCAGCAGGCAGGACAGGGCTTACGAGCAGTACTTC	CASRQDRAYEQYF
NA	TRBV7-2	many	TRBJ1-6	TGTGCCAGCAGTTACAGGGTTCTCAATTCACCCCTCCACTTT	CASSYRVLNSPLHF
TRBD1	TRBV7-2	NA	TRBJ1-2	TGTGCCAGCAGCTGGGACAGGCTTTATGGCTACACCTTC	CASSWDRLYGYTF
NA	TRBV4-2	NA	TRBJ2-1	TGTGCCAGCAGCCAAACGCAGCACTATGAGCAGTTCTTC	CASSQTQHYEQFF
NA	TRBV4-2	few	TRBJ1-1	TGTGCCAGCAGCCAATTAGACGCGAACACTGAAGCTTTCTTT	CASSQLDANTEAFF
NA	TRBV5-1	once	TRBJ1-1	TGCGCCAGCAGGGATCAAGGGAACACTGAAGTTTTCTTT	CASRDQGNTEVFF